This TCR beta chain came from a study of monozygotic twins with inflammatory bowel disease. Germline lookup yields CDR1 MNHEY and CDR2 SMNVEV (reference sequence). This CDR3 spans 15 amino acids. Study findings and constraints: TCRbeta inverse Simpson diversity was decreased in IBD patients versus healthy co-twins.

Incorporation of UMIs carrying a 6-nucleotide sample barcode was performed by template switching. TCRdb reprocessed the 5' RACE reads and reports one entry per CDR3 protein, with no DNA. The sample totals 170,000 or so distinct CDR3 sequences. Worth noting for this clonotype: Its specificity is not known.

This sequence joins TRBV27 and TRBJ1-1. The sample taken for sequencing was blood. The receptor's source is a human donor with ulcerative colitis or Crohn's disease, or a healthy co-twin of an affected twin (not recorded which). This CDR3 is CASSLLGTRDTEAFF.